These T cell receptor beta chains were read from a single sample in a study of cytomegalovirus exposure and HLA in healthy donors. TCRdb's table, derived via immunoSEQ multiplex PCR, lists solely in-frame clones and lacks some. The sample yields around 50,000 clones, about 79% seen once. The sample comprised PBMCs. Receptors originate from a man in his forties in good health and CMV-seronegative. The conserved cysteine and the conserved F or W are not part of the CDR3 here. Fields, in order: CDR3 protein, V gene.

ASSYSKPREETQY	TRBV6-5
ASRVGQRTGELF	TRBV2
ASSLAGVAQYGYT	TRBV11-2
AWSGQGDSPLH	TRBV30
ASSPTGGGQETQY	TRBV6-1
ASARGASYEQY	TRBV6-1
ASSFAVPGANVLT	TRBV6-5
ASSLVNGAF	TRBV7-9
ASSSHGRASYEQY	TRBV28
ASSSGRDAGELF	TRBV5-1
ASSVDPLGGGTQETQY	TRBV9
ASSHWWGDLEKLF	TRBV5-6
ASTDFTGGGELF	TRBV6-5
ASSQDYSPGPGSTNEKLF	TRBV4-3
ASKGVGGIEAF	TRBV19
ASSTRLAVDTQY	TRBV19
ASSSVSYEQY	TRBV6-5
ASALNTEAF	TRBV12-5
ASSGQGALGSGELF	TRBV7-8
ASSLFSGQGADTQY	TRBV11-3
ASTDRGQQF	TRBV19
ASKHLGVAAGTGELF	TRBV7-9
ASSLLAGGQETQY	TRBV27
ASRSGGVPDTQY	TRBV7-9
ASSPTGTNYGYT	TRBV7-9